This paragraph covers one TCR beta chain sequence. The data derive from a study of shared clonotypes between healthy human individuals. Overall study: The study enrolled a couple of women and a few men aged 18 to 49.

Naive CD8 isolation took CD45RO-negative cells positively selected for CCR7 and excluded terminally differentiated effector memory CD45RA+ cells. This CDR3 spans 15 amino acids. In germline, CDR1 is MDHEN, CDR2 SYDVKM. Trimming removed 5 bases from V and 4 bases from J; junction bases left unmatched: 7. The assay ran at deep level. A roughly 200 ng quantity of DNA, 32,000 or so T cell genomes, went into the sorted-subset replicate PCRs. Using immunoSEQ multiplex PCR, the repertoire was profiled, and TCRdb retains in-frame clones only, with some absent. This sample has hundreds of thousands of clones, with 95% to 98% found just once.

The TCR comes from a man younger than 40 in good health. Material: naive CD8+ T cells sorted from blood. The V and J genes are TRBV28 and TRBJ1-4; 7 nucleotides line up with TRBD1. The chain's CDR3 is CASSRRQGYNEKLFF. The DNA for the CDR3 is TGTGCCAGCAGTCGCAGACAGGGTTATAATGAAAAACTGTTTTTT.